The sequence of this TCR beta chain was determined in a study of blood T cell repertoires in COVID-19. Study-level information: T cells, B-cell-depleted T cells, or PBMCs provided the cDNA or gDNA that served as material.

Only one count was recorded for this clone. V shed 4 bases and J shed 2 bases, with 4 bases lying between them. Germline V gene data show CDR1 as SGHTA and CDR2 as FQGNSA. The CDR3 runs to 12 residues. Method: immunoSEQ multiplex PCR; TCRdb's copy keeps in-frame clones and lacks some. The sample records 200,000 or so clones, about nine tenths being singletons. The receptor comes from a man in his 60s who had recovered from COVID-19. This chain uses TRBV7-2 with TRBJ2-3; no reliable D call. Material for sequencing was peripheral blood. This CDR3 reads CASSSYTDTQYF. In nucleotides, the CDR3 is TGTGCCAGCAGCTCCTACACAGATACGCAGTATTTT.